This passage covers 30 T cell receptor beta chains from one sample sequenced in a study of T cells in Graves' hyperthyroidism and ophthalmopathy. RNA transcripts served as the template for amplifying TCR beta CDR3 regions. Using the HTBI primer set, a first-round RT-PCR was run on the TCR CDR3. In TCRdb, the multiplex PCR reads were re-called with MiXCR into one record per CDR3 protein. The data contain 650,000 to 700,000 distinct CDR3 sequences, 15% to 20% of them singletons. The specimen was blood. The receptors stem from a man aged 50 to 60 with Graves' hyperthyroidism.

The gene calls are TRBV7-9 and TRBJ1-2; maybe TRBD1 (5 bases). The CDR3 totals 13 residues. Per the germline V gene, CDR1 is SEHNR and CDR2 is FQNEAQ (reference sequence). Trimming removed 5 bases from V and 3 bases from J, with 10 bases in between. The CDR3 loop is CASSAQEYYGYTF. Written as DNA, the CDR3 is TGTGCCAGCAGCGCACAGGAATACTATGGCTACACCTTC. Full variable domain (missing parts from reference TRBV7-9 and TRBJ1-2): DTGVSQNPRHKITKRGQNVTFRCDPISEHNRLYWYRQTLGQGPEFLTYFQNEAQLEKSRLLSDRFSAERPKGSFSTLEIQRTEQGDSAMYLCASSAQEYYGYTFGSGTRLTVV.

This clonotype has just a few counts. V and J are TRBV6-5 and TRBJ2-1, with TRBD1 matching 11 bases. The germline gives CDR1 MNHEY, CDR2 SVGAGI. The CDR3 consists of 15 residues. V lost 0 bases to trimming and J lost 10 bases; unmatched junction nucleotides: 5. In nucleotides, the CDR3 is TGTGCCAGCAGTTACTCCGGACAGGGGGCATGGGAGCAGTTCTTC. This translates into CASSYSGQGAWEQFF.

The J gene is TRBJ2-2, the V gene TRBV30; D uncertain. The ends were cut back, 8 bases at V and 5 bases at J, with 12 bases in the middle. Germline lookup yields CDR1 GTSNPN and CDR2 SVGIG (reference sequence). The CDR3 has 12 residues. DNA for the CDR3: TGTGCCAAAGGGTCAAGGACCGGGGAGCTGTTTTTT. Its translation: CAKGSRTGELFF.

In its sample, this clonotype was seen many times. The gene calls are TRBV9 and TRBJ2-7; D ambiguous. The CDR3 totals 13 residues. Germline loops: CDR1 SGDLS, CDR2 YYNGEE. Trimming stripped 1 base from V and 7 bases from J, with 12 bases between. The CDR3 region has the DNA TGTGCCAGCAGCGTATTGACCCTAGGGGAGCAGTACTTC. It yields the protein CASSVLTLGEQYF.

As DNA, the CDR3 is TGTGCCAGTAGTGACCCCGGACTAGCGGGAGGGCGGAGCAATGAGCAGTTCTTC. It translates to CASSDPGLAGGRSNEQFF. The chain employs TRBV19 and TRBJ2-1; TRBD2 matches at 15 bases. With V trimmed by 5 bases and J by 6 bases, 11 bases remained unmatched. The CDR3 length is 18 residues. The germline CDR1 and CDR2 sequences are LNHDA and SQIVND (reference sequence).

This clonotype was seen at least ten times. The rearrangement links TRBV7-8 to TRBJ1-2, with 9 bases that match TRBD1. The CDR3 is 17 amino acids. CDR1 is SGHVS, CDR2 FQNEAQ, per germline. The V gene end was trimmed by 0 bases and the J gene end by 7 bases; junction bases not matched to a gene: 12. The CDR3 DNA is TGTGCCAGCAGCTTAGCCCTATTGACACAGGGGGCCCGTGGCTACACCTTC. The encoded protein is CASSLALLTQGARGYTF.

As to this clonotype: A much larger clone sits a single nucleotide away, making a read error possible. The genes are TRBV7-8 and TRBJ1-5; possible D gene TRBD1, 5 bases. Germline assignment: CDR1 SGHVS and CDR2 FQNEAQ. This CDR3 has 15 residues. CDR3 DNA: TGTGCCAGCAACTTAGTGAGGATAGGGGACCAGCCCCAGCATTTT. Residues: CASNLVRIGDQPQHF.

In its sample, this clonotype was seen a few times. The chain combines TRBV20-1 with TRBJ2-2, with a possible D match to TRBD1 (6 bases). Germline lookup yields CDR1 DFQATT and CDR2 SNEGSKA (reference sequence). The CDR3 runs 15 residues. Trimming removed 6 bases from V and 7 bases from J, with 21 bases in between. The chain's CDR3 is CSASVRTVQDGELFF. CDR3 bases: TGCAGTGCCAGCGTTCGGACAGTACAAGACGGGGAGCTGTTTTTT.

This chain uses TRBV18 with TRBJ1-5; the D gene is possibly TRBD1 (6 bases). Trimming pared 0 bases from V and 9 bases from J, leaving 15 bases between. The germline gives CDR1 KGHSH, CDR2 LQKENI. The CDR3 is 15 amino acids. The CDR3 sequence is CASSPPWGAGRPQHF. In DNA form, the CDR3 reads TGTGCCAGCTCACCACCATGGGGGGCAGGCCGGCCCCAGCATTTT.

The genes are TRBV27 and TRBJ2-3; 8 bases are shared with TRBD2. V lost 5 bases, J lost 1 base, and 5 bases stayed unmatched. The CDR3 sequence is 15 residues long. Looked up from germline, CDR1 is MNHEY and CDR2 is SMNVEV (reference sequence). The CDR3 is CASSILAERTDTQYF. The CDR3 bases are TGTGCCAGCAGTATACTAGCGGAGCGCACAGATACGCAGTATTTT.

The chain combines TRBV12-3 or TRBV12-4 with TRBJ2-7, with a weak D call TRBD2 (6 bases). The V gene lost 2 bases and the J gene lost 2 bases, with 10 bases spanning the gap. The CDR3 extends over 14 amino acids. The CDR3 loop is CASSLSGDAYEQYF. The CDR3 DNA sequence: TGTGCCAGCAGTTTATCGGGGGATGCCTACGAGCAGTACTTC.

This clonotype was seen a few times. This chain uses TRBV19 with TRBJ1-4; no reliable D call. Germline-derived CDR1 and CDR2 are LNHDA and SQIVND (reference sequence). V was pared by 7 bases and J by 0 bases, with 15 bases between. The CDR3 loop spans 16 amino acids. This CDR3 is CASMDFRGATNEKLFF. The CDR3 bases are TGTGCCAGTATGGACTTTCGAGGTGCAACTAATGAAAAACTGTTTTTT.

Turning to this clonotype: A much larger clone lies a single base off, so this may be a read error. This sequence joins TRBV18 and TRBJ2-5, with 10 nucleotides matching TRBD2. After removal of 4 bases from V and 0 bases from J, the junction contained 2 bases not matched to a gene. CDR3 size: 15 residues. Germline V gene lookup returns CDR1 KGHSH and CDR2 LQKENI. CDR3 sequence reads: CASSRTSGDQETQYF. The CDR3 DNA is TGTGCCAGCTCACGAACTAGCGGGGACCAAGAGACCCAGTACTTC.

A word on this clonotype: A much larger clone sits a single nucleotide away, making a read error possible. The chain couples TRBV6-5 to TRBJ2-5; D uncertain. The germline gives CDR1 MNHEY, CDR2 SVGAGI. CDR3 length: 13 amino acids. The V end lost 5 bases, the J end lost 5 bases, and 12 bases lay between the germline ends. The CDR3 sequence is CASSNPLGETQYF. For the CDR3, the DNA is TGTGCCAGCAGTAACCCCCTTGGGGAGACCCAGTACTTC.

This clonotype was seen many times. Here the CDR3 DNA reads TGTGCCAGCAGCTTGGAGGTCGGGGAGACCCAGTACTTC. This sequence encodes CASSLEVGETQYF. This chain joins TRBV7-3 and TRBJ2-5; D perhaps matches TRBD2 (5 bases). CDR1 is SGHTA, CDR2 FQGTGA, per germline. This CDR3 has 13 amino acids. The V and J ends lost 3 bases and 5 bases respectively, with 10 bases between them.

This chain joins TRBV3-1 and TRBJ1-1, with D maybe TRBD1 (6 bases). The ends were cut back, 0 bases at V and 7 bases at J, with 12 bases in the middle. Germline CDR1 and CDR2: LGHDT and YNNKEL (reference sequence). The CDR3 is made up of 14 amino acids. This CDR3 reads CASSQDRGGSEAFF. The CDR3 DNA reads as TGTGCCAGCAGCCAAGATCGAGGGGGGAGTGAAGCTTTCTTT.

A few counts support this clonotype. The chain is built from TRBV4-2 and TRBJ1-2, with 8 bases fitting TRBD1. CDR3 length: 16 amino acids. V dropped 4 bases and J dropped 2; count of bases not matched to a gene: 9. Germline-derived CDR1 and CDR2 are LGHNA and YNFKEQ. Here the CDR3 reads CASSPLSTGDNYGYTF. For the CDR3, the DNA is TGTGCCAGCAGCCCGTTATCGACAGGGGACAACTATGGCTACACCTTC.

Only a few counts were recorded for this clonotype. The gene calls are TRBV29-1 and TRBJ2-1; possibly TRBD1 for D (7 bases). The germline CDR1 and CDR2 sequences are SQVTM and ANQGSEA. CDR3 length: 13 residues. V was cut by 6 bases and J by 4 bases, with 13 bases left in between. The CDR3 sequence is CSVAGQTYNEQFF. Written as DNA, the CDR3 is TGCAGCGTGGCGGGACAGACATACAATGAGCAGTTCTTC.

Ten or more counts support this clonotype. The chain joins TRBV20-1 to TRBJ2-3, with D possibly being TRBD1 (5 bases). The CDR3 extends over 15 amino acids. V lost 4 bases to trimming and J lost 3 bases, with 17 bases between them. The V gene's germline CDR1 is DFQATT and CDR2 SNEGSKA (reference sequence). CDR3 DNA: TGCAGTGCTACGAACTCCGCAGGGATGACAGATACGCAGTATTTT. Protein product: CSATNSAGMTDTQYF.

In this sample, this clonotype turned up many times. The rearrangement joins TRBV11-2 to TRBJ2-1; D call uncertain. The V end was cut by 4 bases, the J end by 8 bases, with 12 bases between. The CDR3 totals 13 residues. Germline CDR1 and CDR2: SGHAT and FQNNGV. CDR3 in DNA: TGTGCCAGCAGCTCGGTCTCACTATATGAGCAGTTCTTC. Translating it yields CASSSVSLYEQFF.

This clonotype showed up many times. The V call is TRBV9, the J call TRBJ2-3, with 8 bases aligning to TRBD2. This CDR3 is built from 16 residues. Germline V CDR1 and CDR2: SGDLS, YYNGEE. The J segment lost 2 bases and the V segment lost 1 base, leaving 6 bases of the junction unmatched. The CDR3 loop is CASSVTSGGNTDTQYF. The CDR3 DNA follows: TGTGCCAGCAGCGTAACTAGCGGAGGGAACACAGATACGCAGTATTTT.

This clonotype was seen ten or more times. J is TRBJ2-1 and V is TRBV5-1; D uncertain. The germline gives CDR1 SGHRS, CDR2 YFSETQ. This CDR3 spans 15 amino acids. Trimming pared 4 bases from V and 0 bases from J, leaving 11 bases between. The CDR3 spells CASSPNSNSYNEQFF. In nucleotides, the CDR3 is TGCGCCAGCAGCCCAAACTCAAACTCCTACAATGAGCAGTTCTTC.

This clonotype was seen ten or more times. In DNA form, the CDR3 reads TGTGCCAGCAGCCAAGATAGGGGGGCGAAGCCCCAGCATTTT. Translating it yields CASSQDRGAKPQHF. The chain joins TRBV3-1 to TRBJ1-5, with D tentatively TRBD1 (6 bases). There are 14 residues in the CDR3. V was clipped by 0 bases and J by 8 bases, with 11 bases between them. Germline V gene lookup returns CDR1 LGHDT and CDR2 YNNKEL (reference sequence).

This clonotype showed up many times. The genes are TRBV3-1 and TRBJ1-2, with 10 positions matching TRBD1. The CDR3 has 15 residues. Germline trimming cut 4 bases from V and 2 bases from J; bases unmatched to any gene: 4. Germline V gene data show CDR1 as LGHDT and CDR2 as YNNKEL (reference sequence). The CDR3 DNA reads as TGTGCCAGCAGCCTAGAGGGACAGGGGAACTATGGCTACACCTTC. It yields the protein CASSLEGQGNYGYTF.

The table lists this clonotype with many counts. The chain uses TRBV29-1 and TRBJ1-2; D is undetermined. Germline V gene lookup returns CDR1 SQVTM and CDR2 ANQGSEA. Trimming cost V 4 bases and J 3 bases, with 9 bases left between them. The CDR3 totals 12 residues. CDR3 nucleotides: TGCAGCGTTGCTGAGGTGTACTATGGCTACACCTTC. This encodes CSVAEVYYGYTF.

This clonotype was seen repeatedly, ten times or more. The CDR3 DNA reads TGTGCCAGCGGCCTGGACAGTACGAACACCGGGGAGCTGTTTTTT. This encodes CASGLDSTNTGELFF. The chain carries TRBV12-3 or TRBV12-4 and TRBJ2-2; a possible D gene is TRBD1 (6 bases). V was clipped by 8 bases and J by 0 bases, with 13 bases between them. This CDR3 is built from 15 residues.

This clonotype was counted only a few times. CDR3 in DNA: TGTGCCACCAGTGGGGCAGCAAACGTTGCGGAGCAGTTCTTC. Encoded protein: CATSGAANVAEQFF. The chain employs TRBV24-1 and TRBJ2-1, with no clear D. This CDR3 comprises 14 residues. CDR1 is KGHDR and CDR2 is SFDVKD in the germline V gene. The V end lost 5 bases, the J end lost 10 bases, and 17 bases lay between the germline ends.

This clonotype appeared many times. The chain employs TRBV2 and TRBJ1-1, with 11 bases lining up with TRBD1. With 6 bases clipped from V and 3 bases from J, the junction kept 9 bases outside the gene matches. The CDR3 has 16 amino acids. In germline, CDR1 is SNHLY, CDR2 FYNNEI. This chain's CDR3 is CASRAGQGARYTEAFF. The CDR3 bases are TGTGCCAGCAGAGCTGGACAGGGGGCTCGGTACACTGAAGCTTTCTTT.

Ten or more counts support this clonotype. The V call is TRBV30, the J call TRBJ2-7; no definite D call. The CDR3 runs 13 residues. V shed 0 bases and J shed 3 bases, with 9 bases lying between them. Germline-derived CDR1 and CDR2 are GTSNPN and SVGIG (reference sequence). The CDR3 region is CAWSVSSSYEQYF. The DNA for the CDR3 is TGTGCCTGGAGTGTTTCCTCGAGCTACGAGCAGTACTTC.

This clonotype was seen only a few times. V usage is TRBV27 and J usage is TRBJ2-7; TRBD2 matches 8 bases. Trimming at V came to 8 bases and at J to 4 bases, leaving 7 bases not matched to a gene. CDR1 MNHEY and CDR2 SMNVEV come from the germline V gene (reference sequence). This CDR3 region has 13 residues. Written as DNA, the CDR3 is TGTGCCAGCCGGGGGGGAGTGTTATACGAGCAGTACTTC. Translating it yields CASRGGVLYEQYF.